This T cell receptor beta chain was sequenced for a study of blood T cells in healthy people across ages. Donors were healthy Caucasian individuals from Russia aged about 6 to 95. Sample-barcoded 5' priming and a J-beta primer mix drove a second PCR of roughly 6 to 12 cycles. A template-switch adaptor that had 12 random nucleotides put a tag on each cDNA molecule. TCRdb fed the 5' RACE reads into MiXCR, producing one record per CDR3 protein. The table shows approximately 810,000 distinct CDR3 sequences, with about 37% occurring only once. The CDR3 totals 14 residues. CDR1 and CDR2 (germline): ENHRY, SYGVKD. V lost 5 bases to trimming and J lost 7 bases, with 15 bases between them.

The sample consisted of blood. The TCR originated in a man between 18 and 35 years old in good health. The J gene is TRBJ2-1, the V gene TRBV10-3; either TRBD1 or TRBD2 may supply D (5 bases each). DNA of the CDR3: TGTGCCATCAGTAACCTCCGGGGCGAGAATGAGCAGTTCTTC. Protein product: CAISNLRGENEQFF.